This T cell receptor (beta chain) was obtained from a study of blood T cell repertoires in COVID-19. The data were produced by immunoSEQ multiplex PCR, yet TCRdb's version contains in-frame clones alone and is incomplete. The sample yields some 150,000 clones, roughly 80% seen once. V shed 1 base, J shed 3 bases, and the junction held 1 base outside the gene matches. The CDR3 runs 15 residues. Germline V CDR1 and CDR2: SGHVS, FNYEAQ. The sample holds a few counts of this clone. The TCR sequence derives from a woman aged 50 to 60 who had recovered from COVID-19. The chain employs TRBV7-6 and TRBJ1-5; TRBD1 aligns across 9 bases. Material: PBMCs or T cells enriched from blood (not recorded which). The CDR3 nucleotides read TGTGCCAGCAGCTTAGGGACAGGGGTCAATCAGCCCCAGCATTTT. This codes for CASSLGTGVNQPQHF.